This TCR beta chain was profiled in a study of blood T cell repertoires in COVID-19. The V gene end was trimmed by 1 base and the J gene end by 4 bases; junction bases not matched to a gene: 10. Germline V gene lookup returns CDR1 PRHDT and CDR2 FYEKMQ (reference sequence). The CDR3 is made up of 17 amino acids. Assay: immunoSEQ multiplex PCR; the TCRdb copy retains only in-frame clones and omits some. The table includes over 120,000 clones, around 85% detected once. V and J are TRBV13 and TRBJ1-2, with 9 bases lining up with TRBD1. The receptor was isolated from a man over 45 who had recovered from COVID-19. Material for sequencing was PBMCs or T cells enriched from blood (not recorded which). CDR3 DNA: TGTGCCAGCAGCTTAGACATCCGGGACAGGGCGAGCTATGGCTACACCTTC. It translates to CASSLDIRDRASYGYTF.